One sample yielded the 16 T cell receptor beta chains listed below, sequenced in a study of T cell responses to AZD1222 COVID-19 vaccine. Repertoires were generated with immunoSEQ multiplex PCR, while TCRdb's copy carries only in-frame clones and drops some. The sample yields about 160,000 clones, around nine tenths seen once. The material sequenced was peripheral blood, taken on day 0 of AZD1222 vaccination. These receptors all stem from an adult in good health.

This clone was picked up one time. The chain has TRBV3-1 (or the pseudogene TRBV3-2) and TRBJ2-3; tentative D call: TRBD1 (5 bases). Germline lookup yields CDR1 LGHDT and CDR2 YNNKEL (reference sequence). V lost 1 base and J 3 bases, leaving 11 bases between the germline ends. The CDR3 covers 15 residues. Here the CDR3 DNA reads TGTGCCAGCAGCCAAGGGACATCTCTGACAGATACGCAGTATTTT. This gives the protein CASSQGTSLTDTQYF.

The genes are TRBV6-5 and TRBJ1-2, with D perhaps TRBD1 (6 bases). Between the trimmed V and J ends, which lost 8 bases and 7 bases, there was a span of 20 bases. Germline V gene sequence: CDR1 MNHEY, CDR2 SVGAGI. This CDR3 comprises 14 residues. The CDR3 region is CASGFSGGRGGYTF. The DNA of the CDR3 is TGTGCCAGCGGCTTCAGTGGGGGCCGGGGTGGCTACACCTTC.

V gene TRBV7-3 combines with J gene TRBJ2-7; possible D gene TRBD1, 5 bases. V was cut by 2 bases and J by 6 bases, with 11 bases left in between. This CDR3 spans 13 amino acids. Germline V lookup: CDR1 SGHTA, CDR2 FQGTGA. As DNA, the CDR3 is TGTGCCAGCAGCTTACTGGGAAGGGGCGAGCAGTACTTC. This encodes CASSLLGRGEQYF.

The genes are TRBV5-1 and TRBJ2-2, with TRBD2 identical over 13 bases. This CDR3 has 18 residues. The germline CDR1 and CDR2 sequences are SGHRS and YFSETQ. The trim removed 2 bases at V and 0 bases at J, leaving 4 bases unmatched. The CDR3 DNA reads as TGCGCCAGCAGCTTCACGGGACTAGCGGGGACGAACACCGGGGAGCTGTTTTTT. Its translation: CASSFTGLAGTNTGELFF.

The genes are TRBV7-3 and TRBJ2-3; TRBD2 aligns across 8 bases. J lost 2 bases, V lost 1 base, and 5 bases had no gene match. CDR1 SGHTA and CDR2 FQGTGA come from the germline V gene. The CDR3 has 16 residues. CDR3 nucleotide sequence: TGTGCCAGCAGCTTAAGCGGGACTAGGAACACAGATACGCAGTATTTT. Translated: CASSLSGTRNTDTQYF.

CDR3 protein: CASSLHPSGRTNQPQHF. The CDR3 bases are TGTGCCAGCAGTTTACACCCCTCCGGTCGAACCAATCAGCCCCAGCATTTT. The chain couples TRBV6-2 or TRBV6-3 to TRBJ1-5; D is uncertain. Per the germline V gene, CDR1 is MNHEY and CDR2 is SVGEGT. The CDR3 is made up of 17 amino acids. Trimming stripped 4 bases from V and 3 bases from J, with 19 bases between.

J is TRBJ1-4 and V is TRBV27; D not resolved. Trimming left V 0 bases short and J 7 bases short, with 12 bases between. Germline assignment: CDR1 MNHEY and CDR2 SMNVEV (reference sequence). The CDR3 runs to 15 residues. The CDR3 spells CASSLSVIKGEKLFF. In DNA form, the CDR3 reads TGTGCCAGCAGTTTATCAGTTATCAAGGGTGAAAAACTGTTTTTT.

The chain carries TRBV20-1 and TRBJ2-1; a possible D gene is TRBD2 (6 bases). Trimming removed 6 bases from V and 9 bases from J, with 12 bases in between. The CDR3 has 11 residues. CDR1 and CDR2 from the germline V gene are DFQATT and SNEGSKA (reference sequence). The CDR3, as DNA: TGCAGTGCCAGACTAGTAATTGAGCAGTTCTTC. This translates into CSARLVIEQFF.

This rearrangement joins TRBV9 to TRBJ1-2; 7 bases map to TRBD1. V was pared by 4 bases and J by 2 bases, with 5 bases of the junction left unmatched. The length of the CDR3 is 14 residues. Looked up from germline, CDR1 is SGDLS and CDR2 is YYNGEE. CDR3 in DNA: TGTGCCAGCAGCCCGAGGACAGGAAACTATGGCTACACCTTC. Protein sequence: CASSPRTGNYGYTF.

The rearrangement links TRBV6-2 or TRBV6-3 to TRBJ2-1; D may be TRBD1 (7 bases). The CDR3 length is 13 residues. The V gene lost 2 bases and the J gene lost 9 bases, with 11 bases spanning the gap. The V gene's germline CDR1 is MNHEY and CDR2 SVGEGT. The CDR3 here is CASSYLQGGEQFF. CDR3 DNA sequence: TGTGCCAGCAGTTACCTCCAGGGGGGTGAGCAGTTCTTC.

This clone has only a few counts. CDR3 loop: CATSGRTGRDQPQHF. In nucleotides, the CDR3 is TGTGCCACCAGTGGAAGGACAGGGCGAGATCAGCCCCAGCATTTT. The chain uses TRBV24-1 and TRBJ1-5; 8 nucleotides align to TRBD1. CDR3 length: 15 amino acids. Unmatched junction bases numbered 7, after V lost 5 bases and J lost 5 bases. Germline V CDR1 and CDR2: KGHDR, SFDVKD.

The chain has TRBV6-6 and TRBJ1-2, with 10 positions matching TRBD1. With V trimmed by 5 bases and J by 1 base, 10 bases remained unmatched. Germline V gene lookup returns CDR1 MNHNY and CDR2 SVGAGI (reference sequence). The CDR3 contains 17 residues. CDR3 bases: TGTGCCAGCAGTCTTTGGACAGGGGGAGAAATTAACTATGGCTACACCTTC. It translates to CASSLWTGGEINYGYTF.

This clone was picked up one time. The chain links TRBV11-2 to TRBJ2-5; a possible D gene is TRBD2 (5 bases). CDR1 is SGHAT and CDR2 is FQNNGV in the germline V gene. Trimming shortened V by 8 bases and J by 4 bases, and 14 bases separated the two germline ends. The CDR3 has 13 residues. Written as DNA, the CDR3 is TGTGCCAGCGCCCGTGGGAGCGGAGAGACCCAGTACTTC. Translated, it gives CASARGSGETQYF.

J is TRBJ2-7 and V is TRBV2; 8 nucleotides agree with TRBD2. V lost 2 bases and J lost 6; bases outside the gene matches: 3. The CDR3 consists of 13 residues. Germline V gene sequence: CDR1 SNHLY, CDR2 FYNNEI. The chain's CDR3 is CASSEREGVEQYF. The CDR3 DNA reads TGTGCCAGCAGTGAACGGGAGGGGGTCGAGCAGTACTTC.

The chain links TRBV9 to TRBJ1-6, with D possibly matching TRBD1 (6 bases). The length of the CDR3 is 15 residues. Trimming removed 5 bases from V and 10 bases from J, with 19 bases in between. The germline CDR1 and CDR2 sequences are SGDLS and YYNGEE. The chain's CDR3 is CASSSGQSEGSPLHF. CDR3 DNA: TGTGCCAGCAGTAGTGGACAGTCGGAGGGGTCACCCCTCCACTTT.

DNA of the CDR3: TGCGCCAGCAGCTTGGACAGGGCCTATGGCTACACCTTC. Its translation is CASSLDRAYGYTF. The chain recombines TRBV5-1 with TRBJ1-2; possible D gene TRBD1, 6 bases. From germline, CDR1 is SGHRS and CDR2 YFSETQ. The CDR3 is 13 amino acids. V shed 0 bases and J shed 4 bases, with 7 bases lying between them.